Described below is a single T cell receptor (beta chain) sequence and its context. Its antigen is currently unknown. A read error is possible here, since a much larger clone lies one base away. This sample was included in a study of blood T cells in healthy people across ages. In the study overall: About one barcoded beta molecule per two T cells was the capture yield of template switching. Regarding the study as a whole: With unsorted PBMCs, a conclusive comparison of naive versus antigen-experienced cells was not possible. The recorded TCR beta diversity per million T cells decreased in a roughly linear manner with age.

Then a second PCR, running roughly 6 to 12 cycles, was carried out with a sample-barcoded 5' primer and a J-beta primer mix. MiXCR, run by TCRdb on the 5' RACE reads, gives a single entry per CDR3 protein. The sample gives 800,000 to 950,000 distinct CDR3 sequences, 48% of which show up once; 13% is in the top ten. This TCR came from a man aged 25-40 years in good health. The sequencing sample was made of blood.

CDR3 sequence reads: CASNLARSSGGAVNEQFF. CDR3 DNA: TGCGCCAGCAACTTGGCCAGGTCTAGCGGGGGGGCCGTGAATGAGCAGTTCTTC. The chain is built from TRBV5-1 and TRBJ2-1; 12 bases agree with TRBD2. The CDR3 spans 18 residues. Looked up from germline, CDR1 is SGHRS and CDR2 is YFSETQ.